A single sample is the source of the 32 T cell receptor beta chains below, sequenced in a study of blood T cell repertoires in COVID-19. The protocol was immunoSEQ multiplex PCR, while the TCRdb copy is restricted to in-frame clones and leaves out a portion. This sample has over 50,000 clones; about 81% occur once, and the top ten carry 15% to 17%. The sample comprised peripheral blood. These TCRs come from a man older than 75 with acute or convalescent COVID-19.

V is TRBV12-5 and J is TRBJ2-7, with 8 bases identical to TRBD2. This CDR3 spans 16 amino acids. Per germline, CDR1 LGHNT and CDR2 FRNRAP. V shed 0 bases and J 2 bases; nucleotides not matched to a gene: 6. The chain's CDR3 is CASGLVGTGGPYEQYF. CDR3 nucleotide sequence: TGTGCTAGTGGTTTGGTGGGTACGGGGGGGCCCTACGAGCAGTACTTC.

The gene calls are TRBV19 and TRBJ1-5; 9 nucleotides align to TRBD1. V dropped 4 bases and J dropped 2; count of bases not matched to a gene: 3. The CDR3 sequence is 15 residues long. Germline CDR1 reads LNHDA; CDR2 reads SQIVND (reference sequence). The CDR3 loop reads CASSKDRGGNQPQHF. The CDR3 coding sequence is TGTGCCAGTAGTAAAGACAGGGGGGGCAATCAGCCCCAGCATTTT. The full variable domain, its missing parts supplied by reference TRBV19 and TRBJ1-5, is DGGITQSPKYLFRKEGQNVTLSCEQNLNHDAMYWYRQDPGQGLRLIYYSQIVNDFQKGDIAEGYSVSREKKESFPLTVTSAQKNPTAFYLCASSKDRGGNQPQHFGDGTRLSIL.

This sequence joins TRBV6-5 and TRBJ2-5, with a possible D match to TRBD2 (6 bases). The V gene lost 0 bases and the J gene lost 4 bases, with 12 bases spanning the gap. CDR1 MNHEY and CDR2 SVGAGI come from the germline V gene. The CDR3 extends over 15 amino acids. CDR3 amino acids: CASSYSAEGGETQYF. As DNA, the CDR3 is TGTGCCAGCAGTTACTCGGCCGAGGGAGGAGAGACCCAGTACTTC.

V gene TRBV7-6 combines with J gene TRBJ2-2, with TRBD2 matching 8 bases. Germline V gene sequence: CDR1 SGHVS, CDR2 FNYEAQ. V lost 2 bases, J lost 5 bases, and 7 bases stayed unmatched. CDR3 length: 16 amino acids. As DNA, the CDR3 is TGTGCCAGCAGCTTAACCCGGGGGGGGCGGACCGGGGAGCTGTTTTTT. As protein: CASSLTRGGRTGELFF.

The rearrangement joins TRBV19 to TRBJ2-3, with 11 bases that match TRBD1. CDR3 length: 17 residues. Losses at the gene ends were 1 base for V and 4 bases for J; bases not matched to a gene: 7. Germline lookup yields CDR1 LNHDA and CDR2 SQIVND (reference sequence). CDR3 sequence: CASSIARTGGMADTQYF. In DNA, the CDR3 is TGTGCCAGTAGTATAGCTAGGACAGGGGGCATGGCAGATACGCAGTATTTT.

The chain uses TRBV6-5 and TRBJ2-3, with D uncertain. The CDR3 is made up of 13 amino acids. The V and J ends lost 2 bases and 4 bases respectively, with 7 bases between them. Germline CDR1 reads MNHEY; CDR2 reads SVGAGI. CDR3 nucleotide sequence: TGTGCCAGCAGTTACCAGACTGCAGATACGCAGTATTTT. Translating gives CASSYQTADTQYF.

This sequence joins TRBV7-9 and TRBJ1-4, with 9 bases aligning to TRBD1. The CDR3 loop spans 15 amino acids. J gave up 5 bases and V 4 bases, and 5 bases lay outside the gene matches. Germline V gene data show CDR1 as SEHNR and CDR2 as FQNEAQ (reference sequence). The CDR3, as DNA: TGTGCCAGCAGCTCACAGGGGGCCGGCAATGAAAAACTGTTTTTT. Translation: CASSSQGAGNEKLFF.

This sequence joins TRBV3-1 (or the pseudogene TRBV3-2) and TRBJ2-5, with TRBD2 as a possible D gene (5 bases). With 0 bases removed from V and 4 bases from J, the gap between germline ends came to 9 bases. CDR3 length equals 14 residues. Germline lookup yields CDR1 LGHDT and CDR2 YNNKEL (reference sequence). Here the CDR3 reads CASSQDTAGETQYF. CDR3 bases: TGTGCCAGCAGCCAAGACACCGCGGGAGAGACCCAGTACTTC.

CDR3 loop: CAWSGGGDGNTIYF. In DNA, the CDR3 is TGTGCCTGGAGTGGCGGGGGGGATGGAAACACCATATATTTT. The chain links TRBV30 to TRBJ1-3; D might be TRBD1 (5 bases). The V end was cut by 1 base, the J end by 3 bases, with 10 bases between. CDR1 GTSNPN and CDR2 SVGIG come from the germline V gene (reference sequence). This CDR3 spans 14 amino acids.

The V gene is TRBV7-6, the J gene TRBJ2-5; D uncertain. This CDR3 spans 12 amino acids. Trimming removed 5 bases from V and 4 bases from J, with 8 bases in between. CDR1 is SGHVS and CDR2 is FNYEAQ in the germline V gene. CDR3 coding DNA: TGTGCCAGCAGCACCGTCGGAGAGACCCAGTACTTC. Translation gives CASSTVGETQYF.

The chain links TRBV13 to TRBJ2-5; a weak D match, TRBD2 (5 bases). Germline CDR1 reads PRHDT; CDR2 reads FYEKMQ (reference sequence). This CDR3 spans 13 amino acids. Between the trimmed V and J ends, which lost 5 bases and 7 bases, there was a span of 14 bases. The CDR3 is CASSEGSRGTQYF. The CDR3 DNA reads as TGTGCCAGCAGCGAGGGAAGCCGGGGGACCCAGTACTTC. Variable domain in full (rest from reference TRBV13 and TRBJ2-5): AAGVIQSPRHLIKEKRETATLKCYPIPRHDTVYWYQQGPGQDPQFLISFYEKMQSDKGSIPDRFSAQQFSDYHSELNMSSLELGDSALYFCASSEGSRGTQYFGPGTRLLVL.

DNA of the CDR3: TGCAGCGTTCAGGACAGAACAAGCAATCAGCCCCAGCATTTT. Its translation: CSVQDRTSNQPQHF. The chain employs TRBV29-1 and TRBJ1-5, with D maybe TRBD1 (6 bases). This CDR3 contains 14 residues. Between the trimmed V and J ends, which lost 5 bases and 1 base, there was a span of 12 bases. Per the germline V gene, CDR1 is SQVTM and CDR2 is ANQGSEA.

This chain joins TRBV15 and TRBJ2-2; tentative D call: TRBD1 (5 bases). Trimming removed 0 bases from V and 1 base from J, with 6 bases in between. CDR1 is LNHNV and CDR2 is YYDKDF in the germline V gene (reference sequence). There are 15 residues in the CDR3. The DNA of the CDR3 is TGTGCCACCAGCAGAGAAGGGGTGAACACCGGGGAGCTGTTTTTT. Translation: CATSREGVNTGELFF.

The chain uses TRBV3-1 (or the pseudogene TRBV3-2) and TRBJ2-1, with TRBD2 matching 13 bases. The V gene end was trimmed by 6 bases and the J gene end by 5 bases; junction bases not matched to a gene: 4. Germline V gene sequence: CDR1 LGHDT, CDR2 YNNKEL (reference sequence). The CDR3 loop spans 15 amino acids. The CDR3 protein is CASSLGTSGDNEQFF. The CDR3 DNA follows: TGTGCCAGCAGTCTCGGGACTAGCGGGGACAATGAGCAGTTCTTC.

This sequence joins TRBV5-5 and TRBJ1-2; TRBD1 aligns across 12 bases. This CDR3 is 15 amino acids long. The V gene end was trimmed by 4 bases and the J gene end by 8 bases; junction bases not matched to a gene: 9. The germline CDR1 and CDR2 sequences are SGHKS and YYEKEE (reference sequence). CDR3: CASSTPGQGAGGYTF. CDR3 in DNA: TGTGCCAGCAGCACACCGGGACAGGGGGCCGGCGGCTACACCTTC. Filled out from reference TRBV5-5 and TRBJ1-2, the complete variable domain reads DAGVTQSPTHLIKTRGQQVTLRCSPISGHKSVSWYQQVLGQGPQFIFQYYEKEERGRGNFPDRFSARQFPNYSSELNVNALLLGDSALYLCASSTPGQGAGGYTFGSGTRLTVV.

The chain uses TRBV11-2 and TRBJ2-3, with 7 bases fitting TRBD1. The CDR3 contains 13 residues. The germline CDR1 and CDR2 sequences are SGHAT and FQNNGV. V lost 3 bases and J lost 9; bases outside the gene matches: 6. The CDR3 loop is CASSFRDRETQYF. CDR3 DNA: TGTGCCAGCAGCTTCCGGGACAGAGAAACGCAGTATTTT. Full variable domain (rest looked up from reference TRBV11-2 and TRBJ2-3): EAGVAQSPRYKIIEKRQSVAFWCNPISGHATLYWYQQILGQGPKLLIQFQNNGVVDDSQLPKDRFSAERLKGVDSTLKIQPAKLEDSAVYLCASSFRDRETQYFGPGTRLTVL.

This sequence joins TRBV6-6 and TRBJ2-7; 7 positions agree with TRBD2. Germline values: CDR1 MNHNY, CDR2 SVGAGI (reference sequence). CDR3 length: 14 amino acids. The V and J ends lost 6 bases and 1 base, in that order; junction bases with no gene match: 6. CDR3 in DNA: TGTGCCAGCAGGCCACCGGGAGGATCCTACGAGCAGTACTTC. Encoded protein: CASRPPGGSYEQYF.

This clone was recorded once. The chain combines TRBV9 with TRBJ1-3, with 12 bases fitting TRBD1. J lost 3 bases, V lost 4 bases, and 5 bases had no gene match. The CDR3 totals 16 residues. Germline V lookup: CDR1 SGDLS, CDR2 YYNGEE. CDR3 sequence reads: CASSLGTGGRGNTIYF. For the CDR3, the DNA is TGTGCCAGCAGCTTAGGGACAGGGGGCCGTGGAAACACCATATATTTT.

The chain couples TRBV19 to TRBJ2-3; possibly TRBD2 for D (5 bases). Germline CDR1 and CDR2: LNHDA and SQIVND (reference sequence). The CDR3 extends over 16 amino acids. Between the trimmed V and J ends, which lost 3 bases and 0 bases, there was a span of 13 bases. CDR3 protein: CASSIPGVVSTDTQYF. The CDR3 DNA is TGTGCCAGTAGTATCCCCGGGGTCGTCAGCACAGATACGCAGTATTTT.

The chain is built from TRBV3-1 (or the pseudogene TRBV3-2) and TRBJ2-5, with D unresolved. Trimming shortened V by 2 bases and J by 5 bases, and 9 bases separated the two germline ends. The CDR3 contains 13 residues. CDR1 and CDR2 from the germline V gene are LGHDT and YNNKEL (reference sequence). The CDR3 DNA follows: TGTGCCAGCAGCCAACTAGATAAGGAGACCCAGTACTTC. Its translation: CASSQLDKETQYF.

J is TRBJ2-5 and V is TRBV29-1; TRBD1 matches 9 bases. The length of the CDR3 is 16 residues. V lost 0 bases to trimming and J lost 5 bases; unmatched junction nucleotides: 10. The germline V gene encodes CDR1 SQVTM and CDR2 ANQGSEA. CDR3 protein: CSVEENRDREDETQYF. CDR3 coding DNA: TGCAGCGTTGAAGAGAACCGGGACAGGGAGGACGAGACCCAGTACTTC.

The chain carries TRBV18 and TRBJ2-7, with TRBD1 matching over 9 bases. Germline V gene data show CDR1 as KGHSH and CDR2 as LQKENI. Trimming took 0 bases from V and 4 from J; bases not matched to a gene: 10. CDR3 length: 17 amino acids. The CDR3 sequence is CASSPPTTGTGFYEQYF. The DNA of the CDR3 is TGTGCCAGCTCACCACCTACAACCGGGACAGGGTTTTACGAGCAGTACTTC.

This clone showed up just once. The CDR3: CASSPTGQGIKSGNTIYF. CDR3 sequence (DNA): TGTGCCAGCTCACCGACGGGACAGGGGATAAAGTCTGGAAACACCATATATTTT. V gene TRBV18 combines with J gene TRBJ1-3; 10 positions match TRBD1. Trimming removed 3 bases from V and 1 base from J; junction bases left unmatched: 9. The CDR3 has 18 residues. Germline V gives CDR1 KGHSH, CDR2 LQKENI.

The gene calls are TRBV9 and TRBJ2-2; 7 nucleotides align to TRBD2. After removal of 2 bases from V and 4 bases from J, the junction contained 5 bases not matched to a gene. This CDR3 is built from 15 residues. Germline V gene lookup returns CDR1 SGDLS and CDR2 YYNGEE. The CDR3 is CASSVGGEGTGELFF. The CDR3, as DNA: TGTGCCAGCAGCGTGGGCGGGGAGGGCACCGGGGAGCTGTTTTTT.

The chain has TRBV5-6 and TRBJ2-1, with a tentative D call TRBD2 (5 bases). Germline V gene data show CDR1 as SGHDT and CDR2 as YYEEEE. Trimming pared 4 bases from V and 6 bases from J, leaving 11 bases between. The CDR3 is 13 amino acids. The CDR3 bases are TGTGCCAGCAGCCACTGGACTTCCAATGAGCAGTTCTTC. It is translated as CASSHWTSNEQFF.

The rearrangement joins TRBV7-8 to TRBJ2-2; 11 bases are shared with TRBD1. V lost 5 bases to trimming and J lost 7 bases; unmatched junction nucleotides: 15. The CDR3 consists of 18 residues. CDR1 is SGHVS, CDR2 FQNEAQ, per germline. The DNA for the CDR3 is TGTGCCAGCAGCCCCCGGGGAGGGACAGGGGGTTTAGGCGGGGAGCTGTTTTTT. Translated, it gives CASSPRGGTGGLGGELFF.

The rearrangement links TRBV2 to TRBJ2-7, with D maybe TRBD1 (6 bases). Between the trimmed V and J ends, which lost 7 bases and 7 bases, there was a span of 20 bases. The CDR3 is 14 amino acids. Germline values: CDR1 SNHLY, CDR2 FYNNEI. The CDR3 DNA reads as TGTGCCAGCAAGCTAGACTTGACAGGACCTGAGCAGTACTTC. It specifies CASKLDLTGPEQYF.

This clone was observed a single time. J is TRBJ2-1 and V is TRBV7-2; 7 positions match TRBD1. Germline V lookup: CDR1 SGHTA, CDR2 FQGNSA. V gave up 1 base and J gave up 9 bases; unmatched junction bases: 9. The CDR3 runs 15 residues. The CDR3 bases are TGTGCCAGCAGCTTAGTACCGGGACAGCTCAGTGAGCAGTTCTTC. As protein: CASSLVPGQLSEQFF. The entire variable domain, with the rest obtained from reference TRBV7-2 and TRBJ2-1, is as follows: GAGVSQSPSNKVTEKGKDVELRCDPISGHTALYWYRQSLGQGLEFLIYFQGNSAPDKSGLPSDRFSAERTGGSVSTLTIQRTQQEDSAVYLCASSLVPGQLSEQFFGPGTRLTVL.

The chain is built from TRBV5-6 and TRBJ2-7; no reliable D call. Germline CDR1 is SGHDT and CDR2 is YYEEEE. Trimming took 1 base from V and 5 from J, leaving 4 bases between them. CDR3 length equals 11 residues. The CDR3 nucleotides are TGTGCCAGCAGCTTGTTTAACGAGCAGTACTTC. Translated, it gives CASSLFNEQYF.

The CDR3 sequence is CASSSITDTQYF. CDR3 sequence (DNA): TGCGCCAGCAGCTCTATCACAGATACGCAGTATTTT. The V and J genes are TRBV5-1 and TRBJ2-3; no reliable D call. The CDR3 consists of 12 residues. Between the trimmed V and J ends, which lost 3 bases and 2 bases, there was a span of 4 bases. The V gene's germline CDR1 is SGHRS and CDR2 YFSETQ.

The rearrangement uses TRBV7-9 and TRBJ2-1; D perhaps matches TRBD1 (5 bases). Germline V gives CDR1 SEHNR, CDR2 FQNEAQ (reference sequence). V dropped 0 bases and J dropped 8 bases, with 8 bases sitting between them. The CDR3 runs 13 residues. CDR3 amino acids: CASSLAWGYEQFF. CDR3 nucleotide sequence: TGTGCCAGCAGCTTAGCTTGGGGCTATGAGCAGTTCTTC.

The chain links TRBV19 to TRBJ2-3; D may be TRBD2 (7 bases). With 5 bases removed from V and 4 bases from J, the gap between germline ends came to 13 bases. Germline V gene data show CDR1 as LNHDA and CDR2 as SQIVND (reference sequence). This CDR3 is built from 14 residues. The DNA of the CDR3 is TGTGCCAGTAGTCCGGGGGGCCGCCCAGATACGCAGTATTTT. This sequence encodes CASSPGGRPDTQYF.